This T cell receptor beta chain was recovered during a study of blood T cells in healthy people across ages. A second PCR of roughly 7 to 11 cycles used a sample-barcoded 5' primer and a J-beta primer mix. No fewer than 3 million CDR3-containing paired-end reads came from each sample. TCRdb reprocessed the 5' RACE reads with MiXCR, giving one entry per CDR3 protein. The data show 600,000 or so distinct CDR3 sequences, around 21% seen once. There are 15 residues in the CDR3. With 6 bases clipped from V and 1 base from J, the junction kept 8 bases outside the gene matches. Germline lookup yields CDR1 DFQATT and CDR2 SNEGSKA (reference sequence).

This TCR was recovered from a man between 65 and 85 years old in good health. The chain links TRBV20-1 to TRBJ2-3; 9 nucleotides line up with TRBD2. The sequencing sample was made of blood. CDR3 sequence: CSAVAGAVGTDTQYF. CDR3 DNA sequence: TGCAGTGCCGTAGCGGGAGCGGTCGGCACAGATACGCAGTATTTT.